These 23 T cell receptor beta chains came from one sample sequenced in a study of blood T cell repertoires in COVID-19. Libraries were prepared by immunoSEQ multiplex PCR; TCRdb keeps only in-frame clonotypes and omits some of them. The sample records under 200,000 clones, around 86% being singletons. The sequenced sample consisted of peripheral blood. All receptors come from an older man who had recovered from COVID-19.

The CDR3 sequence is CATSDLSRDRDTEAFF. In DNA form, the CDR3 reads TGTGCCACCAGTGATTTGTCCCGGGACAGGGACACTGAAGCTTTCTTT. The chain is built from TRBV24-1 and TRBJ1-1, with 9 nucleotides matching TRBD1. From germline, CDR1 is KGHDR and CDR2 SFDVKD. This CDR3 is 16 amino acids long. The junction had 4 bases not matched to a gene; V was cut back by 0 bases and J by 3 bases.

J is TRBJ2-7 and V is TRBV6-1; D uncertain. The CDR3 runs to 14 residues. Germline CDR1 is MNHNS and CDR2 is SASEGT. V was clipped by 1 base and J by 3 bases, with 10 bases between them. CDR3 region: CASSEEVRIYEQYF. CDR3 DNA sequence: TGTGCCAGCAGTGAAGAGGTCAGGATCTACGAGCAGTACTTC.

The V and J genes are TRBV7-9 and TRBJ1-2; 7 nucleotides match TRBD1. The CDR3 is 15 residues long. The trim removed 4 bases at V and 0 bases at J, leaving 5 bases unmatched. Germline V lookup: CDR1 SEHNR, CDR2 FQNEAQ (reference sequence). CDR3 amino acids: CASSWGTETNYGYTF. The CDR3 region has the DNA TGTGCCAGCAGCTGGGGGACAGAAACTAACTATGGCTACACCTTC.

This chain connects TRBV10-2 to TRBJ2-2, with a weak D call TRBD2 (5 bases). The CDR3 covers 16 residues. Germline CDR1 WSHSY, CDR2 SAAADI. The V gene lost 4 bases and the J gene lost 4 bases, with 16 bases spanning the gap. The CDR3 spells CASSAPGVARTGELFF. Here the CDR3 DNA reads TGCGCCAGCAGTGCTCCTGGAGTAGCGCGCACCGGGGAGCTGTTTTTT.

The chain is built from TRBV9 and TRBJ1-1; D not resolved. Germline CDR1 is SGDLS and CDR2 is YYNGEE. V shed 0 bases and J shed 1 base, with 4 bases lying between them. The CDR3 extends over 13 amino acids. CDR3 amino acids: CASSVERNTEAFF. The DNA for the CDR3 is TGTGCCAGCAGCGTAGAGCGGAACACTGAAGCTTTCTTT.

This chain links TRBV4-1 with TRBJ2-3; no clear D gene. CDR1 is MGHRA and CDR2 is YSYEKL in the germline V gene. V was cut by 1 base and J by 3 bases, with 14 bases left in between. The length of the CDR3 is 16 residues. As DNA, the CDR3 is TGCGCCAGCAGCCAAGGAGGAAGTCCCGAAACAGATACGCAGTATTTT. Translating it yields CASSQGGSPETDTQYF.

CDR3 sequence reads: CAMGTDTDTQYF. CDR3 in DNA: TGTGCCATGGGGACAGACACAGATACGCAGTATTTT. V is TRBV10-3 and J is TRBJ2-3; 7 nucleotides agree with TRBD1. In germline, CDR1 is ENHRY, CDR2 SYGVKD. The V and J ends lost 9 bases and 2 bases, in that order; junction bases with no gene match: 2. This CDR3 region has 12 residues.

The chain links TRBV25-1 to TRBJ2-1; TRBD1 might be the D (6 bases). This CDR3 has 15 amino acids. Trimming stripped 1 base from V and 4 bases from J, with 11 bases between. Germline-derived CDR1 and CDR2 are MGHDK and SYGVNS. The CDR3 region is CASSEFQGLYNEQFF. The CDR3 DNA sequence: TGTGCCAGCAGTGAATTTCAGGGGTTGTACAATGAGCAGTTCTTC.

The chain links TRBV19 to TRBJ2-1; D unclear. The CDR3 sequence is 16 residues long. CDR1 and CDR2 from the germline V gene are LNHDA and SQIVND (reference sequence). Trimming cost V 5 bases and J 0 bases, with 14 bases left between them. The CDR3 DNA is TGTGCCAGTAGTGCCGGCCCGGAGAGCTCCTACAATGAGCAGTTCTTC. The encoded protein is CASSAGPESSYNEQFF.

This rearrangement joins TRBV23-1 to TRBJ1-3; 7 bases match TRBD1. TRBV23-1 falls under the ORF class, with uncertain function. The CDR3 is made up of 14 amino acids. The trim removed 7 bases at V and 5 bases at J, leaving 8 bases unmatched. The CDR3 here is CASIRRQGRNTIYF. The CDR3, as DNA: TGCGCCAGCATCCGGAGACAGGGTCGAAACACCATATATTTT.

V and J are TRBV7-2 and TRBJ2-7; weak D call: TRBD1 (6 bases). The CDR3 length is 14 residues. Germline V gene sequence: CDR1 SGHTA, CDR2 FQGNSA. Trimming shortened V by 2 bases and J by 2 bases, and 10 bases separated the two germline ends. CDR3 bases: TGTGCCAGCAGCTTACAGGGGCCGGCCTACGAGCAGTACTTC. Translated: CASSLQGPAYEQYF.

The V and J genes are TRBV18 and TRBJ1-4; D is possibly TRBD1 (5 bases). In germline, CDR1 is KGHSH, CDR2 LQKENI. V shed 3 bases and J shed 6 bases, with 11 bases lying between them. This CDR3 is 14 amino acids long. CDR3 nucleotide sequence: TGTGCCAGCTCACCGGGCAGGGTTGATGAAAAACTGTTTTTT. This translates into CASSPGRVDEKLFF.

DNA for the CDR3: TGTGCCAGCAGCCGACTAGCGGGAGGGCTGTACGAGCAGTACTTC. This gives the protein CASSRLAGGLYEQYF. The chain has TRBV6-5 and TRBJ2-7; the match to TRBD2 covers 14 bases. The ends lost 6 bases at V and 4 bases at J; junction bases unmatched: 5. Germline lookup yields CDR1 MNHEY and CDR2 SVGAGI. This CDR3 comprises 15 residues.

The V call is TRBV5-3, the J call TRBJ1-2, with D maybe TRBD1 (6 bases). TRBV5-3 is an open reading frame, and its role is uncertain. There are 17 residues in the CDR3. V lost 4 bases and J 0 bases, leaving 19 bases between the germline ends. In nucleotides, the CDR3 is TGTGCCAGAAGCAACAGGGTCTGCCCTAAACCTAACTATGGCTACACCTTC. Amino acids: CARSNRVCPKPNYGYTF.

The chain is built from TRBV21-1 and TRBJ1-5; the table's D call, TRBD1, was not checked against the DNA. TRBV21-1 is deemed a pseudogene. The length of the CDR3 is 16 residues. CDR3: CASSPSSRSRDQPQHF. In nucleotides, the CDR3 is TGTGCCAGCAGCCCGTCGTCCAGAAGCAGGGATCAGCCCCAGCATTTT.

This chain uses TRBV7-2 with TRBJ2-7, with 8 bases identical to TRBD1. With V trimmed by 2 bases and J by 4 bases, 10 bases remained unmatched. This CDR3 has 16 amino acids. Germline CDR1 is SGHTA and CDR2 is FQGNSA. This CDR3 is CASSLRTGTSRYEQYF. The CDR3 DNA sequence: TGTGCCAGCAGCTTAAGGACAGGGACAAGCCGTTACGAGCAGTACTTC. Filled out from reference TRBV7-2 and TRBJ2-7, the complete variable domain reads GAGVSQSPSNKVTEKGKDVELRCDPISGHTALYWYRQSLGQGLEFLIYFQGNSAPDKSGLPSDRFSAERTGGSVSTLTIQRTQQEDSAVYLCASSLRTGTSRYEQYFGPGTRLTVT.

The rearrangement links TRBV20-1 to TRBJ2-3; 7 bases fit TRBD1. Germline CDR1 and CDR2: DFQATT and SNEGSKA (reference sequence). V shed 3 bases and J 4 bases; nucleotides not matched to a gene: 4. This CDR3 has 13 residues. The CDR3 DNA sequence: TGCAGTGCTAGTCTTCAGGGGGCAGATACGCAGTATTTT. It specifies CSASLQGADTQYF.

The CDR3 reads CASSVSPMGGGRGETQYF. CDR3 DNA: TGTGCCAGCAGCGTATCTCCCATGGGGGGAGGAAGAGGGGAGACCCAGTACTTC. The V call is TRBV9, the J call TRBJ2-5; perhaps TRBD2 as D (6 bases). This CDR3 has 18 residues. The V end was cut by 1 base, the J end by 5 bases, with 24 bases between. The germline gives CDR1 SGDLS, CDR2 YYNGEE.

As concerns this clone: The identical CDR3 is also encoded by other nucleotide sequences in the sample. This sequence joins TRBV18 and TRBJ2-7, with 8 bases lining up with TRBD2. Germline loops: CDR1 KGHSH, CDR2 LQKENI. V shed 0 bases and J 0 bases; nucleotides not matched to a gene: 1. The CDR3 spans 15 residues. Here the CDR3 DNA reads TGTGCCAGCTCACCACCGAGCGGGAGCTCCTACGAGCAGTACTTC. Translating it yields CASSPPSGSSYEQYF. Full variable domain (missing parts from reference TRBV18 and TRBJ2-7): NAGVMQNPRHLVRRRGQEARLRCSPMKGHSHVYWYRQLPEEGLKFMVYLQKENIIDESGMPKERFSAEFPKEGPSILRIQQVVRGDSAAYFCASSPPSGSSYEQYFGPGTRLTVT.

The chain carries TRBV2 and TRBJ2-7; 8 bases agree with TRBD2. The CDR3 extends over 14 amino acids. J gave up 2 bases and V 6 bases, and 6 bases lay outside the gene matches. In germline, CDR1 is SNHLY, CDR2 FYNNEI. CDR3 sequence reads: CASRGAGGAYEQYF. As DNA, the CDR3 is TGTGCCAGCAGAGGTGCGGGAGGTGCCTACGAGCAGTACTTC.

The chain recombines TRBV29-1 with TRBJ1-1; D is unresolved. The CDR3 is 13 residues long. Germline V lookup: CDR1 SQVTM, CDR2 ANQGSEA. Trimming took off 4 bases at V and 0 bases at J, with 9 bases between the two ends. The CDR3 coding sequence is TGCAGCGTTGTGAGGAGTATGAACACTGAAGCTTTCTTT. It specifies CSVVRSMNTEAFF.

This chain uses TRBV6-2 or TRBV6-3 with TRBJ1-2; D unresolved. The CDR3 loop spans 12 amino acids. The V end lost 5 bases, the J end lost 4 bases, and 8 bases lay between the germline ends. The V gene's germline CDR1 is MNHEY and CDR2 SVGEGT. The CDR3 region has the DNA TGTGCCAGCAGTCTCGAGTCCTATGGCTACACCTTC. Translated, it gives CASSLESYGYTF.

There are a few counts of this clone. V gene TRBV6-1 combines with J gene TRBJ2-3, with 9 nucleotides matching TRBD1. After removal of 3 bases from V and 3 bases from J, the junction contained 7 bases not matched to a gene. The CDR3 consists of 16 residues. Germline V CDR1 and CDR2: MNHNS, SASEGT. CDR3: CASSDLVGQGTDTQYF. The CDR3 region has the DNA TGTGCCAGCAGTGATCTAGTGGGACAGGGAACAGATACGCAGTATTTT.